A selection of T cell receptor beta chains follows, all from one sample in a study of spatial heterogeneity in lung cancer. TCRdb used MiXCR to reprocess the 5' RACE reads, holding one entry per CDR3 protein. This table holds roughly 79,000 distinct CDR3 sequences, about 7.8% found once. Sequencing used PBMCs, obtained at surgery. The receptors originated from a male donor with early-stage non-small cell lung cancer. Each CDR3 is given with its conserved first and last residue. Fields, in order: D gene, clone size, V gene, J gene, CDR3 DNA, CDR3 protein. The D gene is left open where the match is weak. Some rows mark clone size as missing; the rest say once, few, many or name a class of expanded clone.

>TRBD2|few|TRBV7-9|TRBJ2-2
TGTGCCAGCAGCTTAGACGGACTAGCGGCGAACACCGGGGAGCTGTTTTTT
CASSLDGLAANTGELFF
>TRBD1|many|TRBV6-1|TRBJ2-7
TGTGCCAGCACGACCGGGACAGAGTACGAGCAGTACTTC
CASTTGTEYEQYF
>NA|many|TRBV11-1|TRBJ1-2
TGTGCCAGCAGCTGGGACGGCTATGGCTACACCTTC
CASSWDGYGYTF
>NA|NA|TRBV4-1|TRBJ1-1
TGCGCCAGCAGCCAACTTACAGGGAGCGGCACTGAAGCTTTCTTT
CASSQLTGSGTEAFF
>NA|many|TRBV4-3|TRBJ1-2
TGCGCCAGCAGCCAAGAATCGGCAGACTACTACTATGGCTACACCTTC
CASSQESADYYYGYTF
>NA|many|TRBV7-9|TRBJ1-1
TGTGCCAGCAGCTTAAGCAGGTTGAACACTGAAGCTTTCTTT
CASSLSRLNTEAFF
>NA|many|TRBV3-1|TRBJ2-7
TGTGCCAGCAGCCAAGTGGACGGCTACGAGCAGTACTTC
CASSQVDGYEQYF
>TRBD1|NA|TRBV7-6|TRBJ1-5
TGTGCCAGCAGCCCGGGACAGGCCAACAATCAGCCCCAGCATTTT
CASSPGQANNQPQHF
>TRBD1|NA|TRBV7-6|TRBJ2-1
TGTGCCAGCAGCTTAGGGACAGGGAAGAATGAGCAGTTCTTC
CASSLGTGKNEQFF
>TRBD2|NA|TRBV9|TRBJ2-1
TGTGCCAGCAGCGTAGAAGGGACTAGCGGGTATGAGCAGTTCTTC
CASSVEGTSGYEQFF
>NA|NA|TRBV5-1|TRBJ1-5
TGCGCCAGCAGAGGGGCTACCGATCAGCCCCAGCATTTT
CASRGATDQPQHF
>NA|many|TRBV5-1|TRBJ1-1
TGCGCCAGCAGCTTGCTGGGGAGAGACACTGAAGCTTTCTTT
CASSLLGRDTEAFF
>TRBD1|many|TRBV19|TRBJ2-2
TGTGCCAGTGCCCGCAGGGGGTACACCGGGGAGCTGTTTTTT
CASARRGYTGELFF
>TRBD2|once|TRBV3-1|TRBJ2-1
TGTGCCAGCAGCCAACTTAGCGGGAGGGCCTATATGAACAATGAGCAGTTCTTC
CASSQLSGRAYMNNEQFF
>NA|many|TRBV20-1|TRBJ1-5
TGCAGTGCTGGCTCCCTTGTCGTCGGACAGCCCCAGCATTTT
CSAGSLVVGQPQHF
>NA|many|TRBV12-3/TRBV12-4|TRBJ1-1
TGTGCCAGCAGGTACGGCCCTTTCGAAGCTTTCTTT
CASRYGPFEAFF
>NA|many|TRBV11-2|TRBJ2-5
TGTGCCAGCAGCTTAGTGAAGGGAACTCAAGAGACCCAGTACTTC
CASSLVKGTQETQYF
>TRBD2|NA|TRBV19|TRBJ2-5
TGTGCCAGTAGTATTACAAGCGGGGTGGAGACCCAGTACTTC
CASSITSGVETQYF
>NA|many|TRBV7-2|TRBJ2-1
TGTGCCAGCAGCTTAGCGGGAGGTATGAATGAGCAGTTCTTC
CASSLAGGMNEQFF
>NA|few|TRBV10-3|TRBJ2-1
TGTGCCATCAGTACCCTAGCGAGAAGTGACTACAATGAGCAGTTCTTC
CAISTLARSDYNEQFF
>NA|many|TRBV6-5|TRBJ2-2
TGTGCCAGCAGGGGGAGGAGGAACACCGGGGAGCTGTTTTTT
CASRGRRNTGELFF
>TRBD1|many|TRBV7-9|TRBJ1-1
TGTGCCAGCAGCTCCGCAGGGGGGAACACTGAAGCTTTCTTT
CASSSAGGNTEAFF
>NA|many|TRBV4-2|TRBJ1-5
TGTGCCAGCAGCCAGGCGACGGGGCGTGGGCAGCCCCAGCATTTT
CASSQATGRGQPQHF
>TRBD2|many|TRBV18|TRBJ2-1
TGTGCCAGCTCACCACCCGGGGGAGCGGGGCGTGGGGATGAGCAGTTCTTC
CASSPPGGAGRGDEQFF
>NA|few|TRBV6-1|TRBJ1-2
TGTGCCAGCAGTGAAGTTCCCCAGGGCGGCTACACCTTC
CASSEVPQGGYTF
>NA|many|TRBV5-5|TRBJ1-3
TGTGCCAGCAGCGAAGACCTCAGACAGGGAAACACCATATATTTT
CASSEDLRQGNTIYF
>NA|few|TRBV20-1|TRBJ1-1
TGCAGTGCTAGAGGCAGACAGGTGGGGAACACTGAAGCTTTCTTT
CSARGRQVGNTEAFF
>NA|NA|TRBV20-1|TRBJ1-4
TGCAGTGCTAGAGACCCTGAGGGGGGCTATGAAAAACTGTTTTTT
CSARDPEGGYEKLFF
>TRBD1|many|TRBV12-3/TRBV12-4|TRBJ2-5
TGTGCCAGCAGCTCACTAAAAGCCGGGACAGGGTGGGAGACCCAGTACTTC
CASSSLKAGTGWETQYF
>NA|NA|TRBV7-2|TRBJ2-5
TGTGCCAGCAGCTTGAAAGGGAGAGAGACCCAGTACTTC
CASSLKGRETQYF
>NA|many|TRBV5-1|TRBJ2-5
TGCGCCAGCACCGAGGGAGAGCCGACCCAAGAGACCCAGTACTTC
CASTEGEPTQETQYF
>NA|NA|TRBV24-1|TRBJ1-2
TGTGCCACCAACCGACCGGGGGGCTATGGCTACACCTTC
CATNRPGGYGYTF
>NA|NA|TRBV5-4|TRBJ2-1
TGTGCCAGCAGCTTGGACGGGGCGAGGAATGAGCAGTTCTTC
CASSLDGARNEQFF
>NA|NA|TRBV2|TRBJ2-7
TGTGCCAGCACTTCGGGACAAGGTATCTGGCAGTACTTC
CASTSGQGIWQYF
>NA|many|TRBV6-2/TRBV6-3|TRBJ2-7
TGTGCCAGCATCCAGAGAGACAGGCCGCCCTACGAGCAGTACTTC
CASIQRDRPPYEQYF
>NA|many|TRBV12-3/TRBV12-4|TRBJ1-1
TGTGCCAGCAGTCAAGGGGCTGAAGCTTTCTTT
CASSQGAEAFF
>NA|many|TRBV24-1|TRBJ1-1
TGTGCCACCAGTGTTACCGAGGGCAGAGCTTTCTTT
CATSVTEGRAFF
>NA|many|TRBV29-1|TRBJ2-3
TGCAGCGTTGGGGTCACTAGCACAGATACGCAGTATTTT
CSVGVTSTDTQYF
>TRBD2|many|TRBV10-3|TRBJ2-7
TGTGCCATCGGAGGGACTATCTACGAGCAGTACTTC
CAIGGTIYEQYF
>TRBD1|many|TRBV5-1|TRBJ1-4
TGCGCCAGCAGCTTGCAAGGACAGGGAGGTGAAAAACTGTTTTTT
CASSLQGQGGEKLFF
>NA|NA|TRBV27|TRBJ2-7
TGTGCCCCCAAAAGGCGGGACTCCTACGAGCAGTACTTC
CAPKRRDSYEQYF
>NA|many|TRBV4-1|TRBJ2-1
TGCGCCAGCAGCCTTCGGACTACCAATGAGCAGTTCTTC
CASSLRTTNEQFF
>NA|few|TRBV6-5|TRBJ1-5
TGTGCCAGCAGTTACGGAGGGAATAGCAATCAGCCCCAGCATTTT
CASSYGGNSNQPQHF